The clone carrying this TCR beta chain was picked up a small number of times. The V gene's germline CDR1 is MDHEN and CDR2 SYDVKM. The CDR3 has 13 amino acids. Trimming cost V 2 bases and J 6 bases; bases outside gene matches: 2. The data derive from a study of cytomegalovirus exposure and HLA in healthy donors. About the study: There were just under 400 genotyped donors. Of these, 81% fell in the genetic ancestry cluster associated with self-reported Caucasian donors.

The PCR contained 60 Vbeta and 13 Jbeta primers. Repertoires were generated with immunoSEQ multiplex PCR, while TCRdb's copy carries only in-frame clones and drops some. Among 73,000 or so clones, about 69% were seen once, and the ten largest hold roughly a sixth. The origin of this receptor is a woman aged 40 to 55 in good health and CMV-seropositive. Specimen: PBMCs. The chain couples TRBV28 to TRBJ2-7, with 9 positions matching TRBD1. CDR3 DNA: TGTGCCAGCAGTTTAGGGACAGGGTTCGAGCAGTACTTC. It is translated as CASSLGTGFEQYF.